In its sample, the clone carrying this T cell receptor beta chain was seen once. This CDR3 is 19 amino acids long. The germline V gene encodes CDR1 LGHNA and CDR2 YSLEER. Germline trimming cut 3 bases from V and 0 bases from J; bases unmatched to any gene: 9. The sample belongs to a study of patients and donors after allogeneic stem cell transplantation. TCRdb fed the RT-PCR reads into MiXCR, producing one record per CDR3 protein. In the table there are roughly 190,000 distinct CDR3 sequences, around two fifths of which are singletons. The sequenced sample consisted of blood, either unsorted or a sorted T cell fraction (not recorded which). This sequence joins TRBV4-3 and TRBJ2-1; TRBD2 matches 12 bases. The receptor's source is a human donor who was either an allogeneic HSCT recipient or a stem cell or donor lymphocyte infusion donor (not recorded which). It is not recorded whose cells these are; they may come from a transplant donor. The CDR3 bases are TGCGCCAGCAGCCAGGAGTGGACTAGCGGGGCGAGCTCCTACAATGAGCAGTTCTTC. This codes for CASSQEWTSGASSYNEQFF.